This TCR beta chain originates from a study of T cell repertoires in ileal Crohn's disease. Measured with immunoSEQ multiplex PCR; TCRdb has only the in-frame clones, and not every one. The sample has 6,000 to 8,000 clones, approximately 79% seen once. This clone turned up a few times. Its antigen is currently unknown. Study observations and caveats: Sorted CD8 T cells held more high-frequency clones than CD4.

Material: ileal tissue. This TCR came from an adult with Crohn's disease.

This CDR3 reads CASSRVQYEQYF. CDR3 nucleotides: TGTGCCAGCAGCAGGGTGCAGTACGAGCAGTACTTC. The genes are TRBV2 and TRBJ2-7; tentative D call: TRBD1 (5 bases). V was cut by 6 bases and J by 4 bases, with 10 bases left in between. Germline V gene sequence: CDR1 SNHLY, CDR2 FYNNEI. The CDR3 runs to 12 residues.